This is a list of T cell receptor beta chains from one sample in a study of regulatory T cells in long-lasting Graves disease. TCRdb re-called the multiplex PCR reads with MiXCR, one entry per CDR3 protein. Among 400,000 or so distinct CDR3 sequences listed, about 25% were seen once. The material sequenced was peripheral blood mononuclear cells (PBMCs), taken when the disease was refractory, from a patient treated with antithyroid drugs. These receptors originate from a female donor with Graves disease. The CDR3 runs from the conserved cysteine through the conserved F or W. A D gene is named only where the DNA matches it firmly. Rows may omit the clone size; those that give it use once, few, many or a size class.

cdr3_aa cdr3_nt clone_size j_call v_call d_call
CANSQGNAGGSETQYF TGCGCCAACAGCCAAGGAAACGCGGGGGGATCAGAGACCCAGTACTTC NA TRBJ2-5 TRBV4-3 TRBD2
CASSLGPPGGPRETQYF TGTGCCAGCAGCTTAGGACCCCCGGGAGGGCCTCGGGAGACCCAGTACTTC few TRBJ2-5 TRBV7-2 TRBD2
CATSGDVGETQYF TGTGCCACCAGCGGGGACGTGGGGGAGACCCAGTACTTC many TRBJ2-5 TRBV15 NA
CASSERVLQVGQPQHF TGTGCCAGCAGTGAGAGGGTTTTACAGGTCGGTCAGCCCCAGCATTTT many TRBJ1-5 TRBV2 NA
CASSLAVGSYEQYF TGTGCCAGCAGTTTAGCGGTCGGGAGTTACGAGCAGTACTTC many TRBJ2-7 TRBV12-3/TRBV12-4 NA
CASSSRTGIEKLFF TGTGCCAGCAGTTCCCGGACAGGGATCGAAAAACTGTTTTTT many TRBJ1-4 TRBV2 TRBD1
CASGDRDGNQPQHF TGTGCCAGCGGGGACAGGGATGGCAATCAGCCCCAGCATTTT NA TRBJ1-5 TRBV6-1 TRBD1
CASRDPGRRDEQYF TGTGCCAGCCGGGACCCGGGACGGCGCGACGAGCAGTACTTC few TRBJ2-7 TRBV25-1 NA
CASSPLLAGSTDTQYF TGCGCCAGCTCACCACTCCTAGCGGGATCCACAGATACGCAGTATTTT NA TRBJ2-3 TRBV18 TRBD2
CASSQPNSAGYTF TGTGCCAGCTCACAACCCAACTCGGCTGGCTACACCTTC few TRBJ1-2 TRBV18 NA
CASSENNLLMIF TGTGCCAGCAGCGAAAATAATCTCCTGATGATCTTT NA TRBJ1-1 TRBV7-2 NA
CASGGGQGAREQYF TGTGCCAGCGGGGGGGGACAGGGGGCACGCGAGCAGTACTTC NA TRBJ2-7 TRBV25-1 TRBD1
CASSRDRGDDEQFF TGTGCCAGCTCCAGGGACAGGGGCGACGATGAGCAGTTCTTC few TRBJ2-1 TRBV18 TRBD1
CSATWTSGPTSYNEQFF TGCAGTGCTACCTGGACTAGCGGGCCCACCTCCTACAATGAGCAGTTCTTC NA TRBJ2-1 TRBV20-1 TRBD2
CASSLDGASNYGYTF TGTGCCAGCAGCTTAGATGGGGCATCTAACTATGGCTACACCTTC NA TRBJ1-2 TRBV7-2 NA
CASSLFEGGGEQYF TGCGCCAGCAGCTTGTTTGAGGGAGGGGGCGAGCAGTACTTC few TRBJ2-7 TRBV5-1 NA
CASMRQAASYEQYF TGTGCCAGCATGAGACAAGCCGCCTCCTACGAGCAGTACTTC NA TRBJ2-7 TRBV27 NA
CASSPGVGGADGKNIQYF TGTGCCAGCAGCCCAGGGGTAGGGGGAGCGGACGGCAAAAACATTCAGTACTTC few TRBJ2-4 TRBV7-8 NA
CASSLAGAFQETQYF TGTGCCAGCAGCTTAGCGGGAGCTTTCCAAGAGACCCAGTACTTC few TRBJ2-5 TRBV7-3 TRBD2
CASRLGGRINSPLHF TGTGCCAGTAGGTTGGGGGGGCGGATCAATTCACCCCTCCACTTT NA TRBJ1-6 TRBV19 NA
CSVLTGGATEAFF TGCAGCGTTCTCACAGGGGGCGCGACTGAAGCTTTCTTT NA TRBJ1-1 TRBV29-1 TRBD1
CASSYGQSYEQYF TGTGCCAGCAGTTACGGGCAGAGTTACGAGCAGTACTTC many TRBJ2-7 TRBV6-2/TRBV6-3 NA
CASSPWGRAMNTEAFF TGTGCCAGCAGTCCCTGGGGGCGGGCGATGAACACTGAAGCTTTCTTT NA TRBJ1-1 TRBV6-1 NA
CASSLGQTSGRARETQYF TGTGCCAGCAGCTTAGGGCAGACTAGCGGGAGGGCCCGGGAGACCCAGTACTTC few TRBJ2-5 TRBV7-8 TRBD2
CASSIDGPEKLFF TGTGCCAGCAGTATAGACGGACCTGAAAAACTGTTTTTT few TRBJ1-4 TRBV28 NA
CASTPGGAPYGYTF TGTGCCAGCACTCCCGGGGGCGCTCCTTATGGCTACACCTTC many TRBJ1-2 TRBV6-1 NA
CASSYSILAGTEIYEQYF TGTGCCAGCAGTTACTCGATACTAGCGGGGACGGAAATCTACGAGCAGTACTTC many TRBJ2-7 TRBV6-5 TRBD2
CACMGESGNQPLHF TGTGCCTGTATGGGGGAATCTGGCAATCAGCCCCTGCATTTT NA TRBJ1-5 TRBV2 NA
CSVEDLRLGGYTF TGCAGCGTTGAAGATCTCAGGCTGGGGGGCTACACCTTC NA TRBJ1-2 TRBV29-1 NA
CAISKTGDMQYF TGTGCCATCAGCAAGACAGGGGATATGCAGTACTTC few TRBJ2-7 TRBV10-3 TRBD1
CASIPGRRGQPQHF TGTGCCAGCATCCCAGGCAGGCGCGGGCAGCCCCAGCATTTT once TRBJ1-5 TRBV28 NA
CASSQDSAGANVLTF TGCGCCAGCAGCCAAGATAGTGCTGGGGCCAACGTCCTGACTTTC NA TRBJ2-6 TRBV4-3 NA
CASSWTGGDYGYTF TGTGCCAGCTCCTGGACCGGAGGTGACTATGGCTACACCTTC few TRBJ1-2 TRBV6-1 NA
CSAREGGGNEKLFF TGCAGTGCTAGAGAGGGCGGGGGAAATGAAAAACTGTTTTTT many TRBJ1-4 TRBV20-1 NA
CASSEFSGRNTEAFF TGTGCCAGCAGTGAGTTCTCAGGGCGGAACACTGAAGCTTTCTTT many TRBJ1-1 TRBV6-2/TRBV6-3 NA
CATSDLGRGTNTGELFF TGTGCCACCAGTGATTTGGGAAGGGGGACCAACACCGGGGAGCTGTTTTTT NA TRBJ2-2 TRBV24-1 NA
CASSSPGLPPGEAFF TGTGCCAGCAGCTCACCGGGCCTACCTCCGGGTGAAGCTTTCTTT many TRBJ1-1 TRBV28 NA
CAWSGQGGFETQYF TGTGCCTGGAGTGGTCAGGGGGGTTTTGAGACCCAGTACTTC many TRBJ2-5 TRBV30 NA
CASSYGTGGANTGELFF TGTGCCAGCAGCTATGGGACAGGGGGCGCGAACACCGGGGAGCTGTTTTTT few TRBJ2-2 TRBV11-2 TRBD1
CASSFSRRGETEAFF TGCGCCAGCAGCTTTTCTCGCAGGGGTGAAACTGAAGCTTTCTTT NA TRBJ1-1 TRBV5-1 NA
CASSLARDRSF TGTGCCAGCAGCTTAGCACGGGACAGGTCCTTC many TRBJ2-5 TRBV7-9 TRBD1
CASSLSSRDNSPLHF TGTGCCAGCAGCTTATCCTCCAGGGATAATTCACCCCTCCACTTT many TRBJ1-6 TRBV11-3 NA
CAPTARGFLYEQYF TGTGCCCCCACTGCGAGGGGTTTCCTATACGAGCAGTACTTC many TRBJ2-7 TRBV30 NA
CASSSAEAETQYF TGTGCCAGCAGCTCCGCGGAGGCAGAGACCCAGTACTTC many TRBJ2-5 TRBV11-2 NA
CASSLAPSPYEKLFF TGTGCCAGCAGCTTAGCACCATCACCGTATGAAAAACTGTTTTTT NA TRBJ1-4 TRBV7-9 NA
CASSLEFGLVRTEIGELFF TGTGCCAGCAGCTTAGAGTTCGGACTAGTAAGGACGGAGATCGGGGAGCTGTTTTTT NA TRBJ2-2 TRBV7-2 TRBD2
CASSYHLAGETGELFF TGTGCCAGCAGTTACCATCTAGCGGGAGAAACCGGGGAGCTGTTTTTT NA TRBJ2-2 TRBV6-2/TRBV6-3 TRBD2
CASSMVGTVRIYEQYF TGTGCCAGTAGTATGGTGGGCACAGTCCGTATCTACGAGCAGTACTTC NA TRBJ2-7 TRBV19 NA
CASISELFNTGELFF TGTGCCAGCATTTCGGAACTCTTTAACACCGGGGAGCTGTTTTTT many TRBJ2-2 TRBV2 NA
CASSYSVDRGSTSYGYTF TGTGCCAGCAGTTACTCAGTCGACAGGGGTTCTACATCCTATGGCTACACCTTC many TRBJ1-2 TRBV6-5 TRBD1
CASSLGGGRETEAFF TGTGCCAGCAGCCTGGGGGGGGGCAGGGAAACTGAAGCTTTCTTT few TRBJ1-1 TRBV9 NA